Listed here is a single T cell receptor beta chain. CDR3 length: 14 amino acids. Trimming pared 6 bases from V and 0 bases from J, leaving 10 bases between. Looked up from germline, CDR1 is SNHLY and CDR2 is FYNNEI. It was a multiplex PCR that amplified TCR beta CDR3, with 32 V and 13 J primers. TCRdb passed the multiplex PCR reads through MiXCR, listing each CDR3 protein once. The sample carries approximately 12,000 distinct CDR3 sequences, around 21% recorded once. Template material for each sample was 550 to 750 ng of bulk tumor genomic DNA. From each primary tumor, several far-apart biopsies were obtained during surgery. The study enrolled patients with untreated, newly diagnosed non-small cell lung cancer who underwent curative surgery. The donor pool consisted of newly diagnosed non-small cell lung cancer patients who were having surgery with curative intent. This record belongs to a study of immune heterogeneity within non-small cell lung tumors.

The sequencing input was lung tumor tissue. This sequence originates from a man aged 55 to 70 with non-small cell lung cancer. The V and J genes are TRBV2 and TRBJ2-3; possible D gene TRBD1, 6 bases. The DNA of the CDR3 is TGTGCCAGCAGCCAGGGGTTTAGCACAGATACGCAGTATTTT. Translating gives CASSQGFSTDTQYF.